Given below is one TCR beta chain in context. This clone turned up a few times. Which antigen it targets is not known. No much larger clone is present one base from it, and per-base qualities are unavailable. This entry comes from a study of beta chain features in type 1 diabetes (dated by TCRdb to 2016 to 2018). Regarding the complete study: Patients and healthy donors did not differ in mean age, gender distribution, total cell number or subset yield. A total of over 95,000,000 sorted cells were examined across all samples, and RNA yield correlated strongly with the number of cells per subset. Naive and central memory subsets were obtained from all 28 donors, but regulatory and stem cell-like memory subsets were isolated from only 8 patients and roughly eight healthy donors. In the study, recently diagnosed type 1 diabetes patients and matched healthy donors were compared on the TCRB repertoires of their sorted circulating CD4+ T cell subsets.

Points the paper makes about the study in general: Patients with type 1 diabetes made fewer insertions and deleted more nucleotides at VDJ recombination sites, implying thymic rearrangement abnormalities. PCR might favor shorter templates, but patient and control samples were amplified and corrected together, so any skew would affect both groups equally. A moderate but significant shortening of TCRB CDR3 length was observed in type 1 diabetes patients in all four CD4+ subsets. Because small numbers of individuals were included in the HLA sub-analyses, any influence of HLA type on TCRB rearrangement was left unresolved. Naive, central memory and regulatory TCRB repertoires appeared to be more similar among patients than among healthy donors. Sequencing cDNA rather than genomic DNA could over-represent highly expressing activated cells, although activation and CD3 levels did not differ between groups.

All of the isolated RNA was reverse transcribed with the High Capacity cDNA Reverse Transcription Kit, so expressed TCRB transcripts were sequenced. Deep immunoSEQ sequencing was applied to naive, central memory and regulatory T cell samples, giving an average of around 4 million total reads per sample. After sorted cells were lysed in RLT buffer, RNA was extracted with DNase-treated RNeasy Micro or Mini kits, with the choice depending on cell number. To prevent cross-contamination, each cell subset was processed individually, whereas patient and healthy donor samples were processed jointly. The immunoSEQ multiplex PCR was used to amplify TCRB sequences from cDNA, yielding 87-bp fragments that span the CDR3 region. Amplicons were sequenced on the Illumina HiSeq platform. Under the source paper's analysis protocol: Synthetic template baselines were used to correct PCR bias computationally, reads within Hamming distance 2 were collapsed, and singletons that could not be merged were discarded. Reads were aligned to IMGT to assign V, D and J genes, CDR3 length, and insertions or deletions at six rearrangement sites. Clonotype counts were normalized to sorted cell number within each subset before computing true diversity and Gini coefficients with the tcR R package. Repertoire sharing was quantified using the overlap coefficient calculated on TCRB nucleotide sequences. Entries here come from immuneACCESS through TCRdb and include only in-frame sequences with V and J called. Some clones fail to appear in such tables; in the studies checked, an unresolved V gene covers under half of the shortfall, and the cause of the remainder is unknown. The V and J calls and clone size were taken over from that table, and D and trimming were inferred from the DNA. The table for this sample lists 300,000 to 350,000 clones; approximately 9.9% of them were counted only once. The ten largest clones add up to around 1% of the sample.

A single peripheral blood draw of approximately 120 mL on average was collected from each donor into heparinised tubes. Using a panel that included CD45RO, CCR7, CD25, CD127, CD95 and CD27, naive, central memory, regulatory and stem cell-like memory CD4+ T cells were sorted on a BD FACSAria II. All sorted populations exceeded 95% purity. Right away, PBMCs were isolated by Lymphoprep density gradient centrifugation and were stained directly, with no culture step. Samples were stained and sorted in pairs, with one healthy donor and one patient per experiment, so that batch effects were minimized. The V end loses 0 bases and the J end loses 4 bases, and a stretch of 4 bases separates them. The germline V gene supplies CDR1 SNHLY and CDR2 FYNNEI. Reading from cysteine to phenylalanine, the CDR3 counts 13 amino acids. Only the CDR3 DNA stays, 39 bases, in frame from base 1.

Sample: central memory CD4+ T cells from blood. The TCR originated in a man aged 25 to 45 with type 1 diabetes. The receptor chain draws on TRBV2 and TRBJ1-5, with the D gene too uncertain to name. The nucleotide sequence reads as follows: TGTGCCAGCAGTGAAGCAGGGAATCAGCCCCAGCATTTT. Translated, this gives CASSEAGNQPQHF. Supplemented by the reference TRBV2 and TRBJ1-5 proteins around the CDR3, the complete variable domain is EPEVTQTPSHQVTQMGQEVILRCVPISNHLYFYWYRQILGQKVEFLVSFYNNEISEKSEIFDDQFSVERPDGSNFTLKIRSTKLEDSAMYFCASSEAGNQPQHFGDGTRLSIL.